These T cell receptor beta chains were read from a single sample in a study of CD8 T cells in Susac syndrome. TCRdb processed the immunoSEQ multiplex PCR reads anew with MiXCR; each CDR3 protein has one entry. The data contain more than 150,000 distinct CDR3 sequences, 95% to 97% of them seen just once; the ten biggest clones take up about 0.13%. Sequenced sample: CD4+ T cells from PBMCs. All receptors come from a human donor with Susac syndrome. Each CDR3 is given with its conserved first and last residue. Each record gives: D gene, CDR3 length, J gene, V gene, clone size, CDR3 DNA, CDR3 protein. A D gene is named only where the DNA matches it firmly. Size values are once, few and many counts, or a class for expanded clones, and some rows have none.

>NA|17|TRBJ1-6|TRBV4-1|once
TGCGCCAGCAATCCAGATCGAGGGGACTCCTATAATTCACCCCTCCACTTT
CASNPDRGDSYNSPLHF
>TRBD1|16|TRBJ2-6|TRBV9|NA
TGTGCCAGCAGCGCGGGACAGACCTCTGGGGCCAACGTCCTGACTTTC
CASSAGQTSGANVLTF
>NA|12|TRBJ2-1|TRBV30|NA
TGTGCCTCCGGTCCTCCAGGGCTTGAGCAGTTCTTC
CASGPPGLEQFF
>NA|14|TRBJ2-7|TRBV5-6|NA
TGTGCCAGCAGCGATGGACAGTACTCCTACGAGCAGTACTTC
CASSDGQYSYEQYF
>TRBD2|15|TRBJ2-3|TRBV20-1|NA
TGCAGTGCTAGAAGGGCAGCGGGGCGCACAGATACGCAGTATTTT
CSARRAAGRTDTQYF
>NA|18|TRBJ2-4|TRBV9|NA
TGTGCCAGCAGCCCTAGGGGCGGGGATGAAGTAGCCAAAAACATTCAGTACTTC
CASSPRGGDEVAKNIQYF
>NA|16|TRBJ2-3|TRBV13|NA
TGTGCCAGCAGCTCCTTCGGGGGACCTAGCACAGATACGCAGTATTTT
CASSSFGGPSTDTQYF
>NA|12|TRBJ1-5|TRBV24-1|NA
TGTGCCACCAGTGATTCCCAGGGGACGCAGCATTTT
CATSDSQGTQHF
>NA|13|TRBJ1-4|TRBV15|NA
TGTGCCACCGGCCGCGGATGGCGTGAAAAACTGTTTTTT
CATGRGWREKLFF
>NA|16|TRBJ2-7|TRBV19|NA
TGTGCCAGTAGCTCCTCCCTTTTGGGAGAACAGTACGAGCAGTACTTC
CASSSSLLGEQYEQYF
>NA|11|TRBJ1-1|TRBV28|NA
TGTGCCAGCAGTTCAACGGCGGGGGCTTTCTTT
CASSSTAGAFF
>NA|13|TRBJ1-1|TRBV29-1|NA
TGCAGCGTAAGGGACAATGGGAACACTGAAGCTTTCTTT
CSVRDNGNTEAFF
>NA|13|TRBJ2-2|TRBV29-1|NA
TGCAGCTACGCACAGGTGAACACCGGGGAGCTGTTTTTT
CSYAQVNTGELFF
>TRBD1|14|TRBJ2-3|TRBV5-4|NA
TGTGCCAGCAGCCCCGGGACAGGGGCCGATACGCAGTATTTT
CASSPGTGADTQYF
>NA|13|TRBJ2-7|TRBV25-1|NA
TGTGCCAGCAGTGAAATAACCCCGCCCGAGCAGTACTTC
CASSEITPPEQYF
>NA|14|TRBJ2-3|TRBV2|NA
TGTGCCAGCAGAAACAGGGAATCCACAGATACGCAGTATTTT
CASRNRESTDTQYF
>NA|14|TRBJ2-2|TRBV3-1|NA
TGTGCCAGCAGCCAACAGGGTGGAACCGGGGAGCTGTTTTTT
CASSQQGGTGELFF
>NA|13|TRBJ1-5|TRBV11-2|NA
TGTGCCAGCAGCTTAGAAAACCACGGCCTCCAGCATTTT
CASSLENHGLQHF
>NA|15|TRBJ1-3|TRBV4-1|NA
TGCGCCAGCAGCCAAGTCCACAGCTCTGGAAACACCATATATTTT
CASSQVHSSGNTIYF
>NA|17|TRBJ2-1|TRBV6-4|NA
TGTGCCAGCAGTGAAGGGACACAACTACGAAAAAACAATGAGCAGTTCTTC
CASSEGTQLRKNNEQFF
>NA|13|TRBJ1-4|TRBV9|NA
TGTGCCAGCAGCGGGACCAACGAGGAAAAACTGTTTTTT
CASSGTNEEKLFF
>NA|13|TRBJ1-1|TRBV12-3/TRBV12-4|NA
TGTGCCAGCAGTCAGAGCCCGAACACTGAAGCTTTCTTT
CASSQSPNTEAFF
>TRBD1|13|TRBJ2-5|TRBV20-1|NA
TGCAGTGCTGGGGACAGGGGGTTAGGGACCCAGTACTTC
CSAGDRGLGTQYF
>TRBD1|13|TRBJ1-2|TRBV5-1|NA
TGCGCCAGCAGCGATGGGACAGGGGTCGGCTACACCTTC
CASSDGTGVGYTF
>NA|14|TRBJ1-5|TRBV20-1|once
TGCAGTGCGGAAAACGGGATCCACAATCAGCCCCAGCATTTT
CSAENGIHNQPQHF
>NA|13|TRBJ2-1|TRBV7-9|NA
TGTGCCAGCAGGGACTCCGGTTACAATGAGCAGTTCTTC
CASRDSGYNEQFF
>TRBD2|15|TRBJ2-1|TRBV25-1|NA
TGTGCCAGCAGCCGACTAGCGGGGGGAGGAGATGAGCAGTTCTTC
CASSRLAGGGDEQFF
>TRBD1|15|TRBJ2-1|TRBV4-3|NA
TGCGCCAGCAGCCAAGTTGGACAGGGGTTCAATGAGCAGTTCTTC
CASSQVGQGFNEQFF
>NA|14|TRBJ2-3|TRBV30|NA
TGTGCCTGGAGTGTAGCCCCGGGACGGCATACGCAGTATTTT
CAWSVAPGRHTQYF
>TRBD1|14|TRBJ2-7|TRBV9|NA
TGTGCCAGCAGCGTAGATGGGGGACAGGGCCCGCGGTACTTC
CASSVDGGQGPRYF
>TRBD1|13|TRBJ2-3|TRBV3-1|NA
TGTGCCAGCAGCCTGCCCGGGACAGGGGTGCAGTATTTT
CASSLPGTGVQYF
>NA|13|TRBJ2-4|TRBV30|NA
TGTGCCTGGAATGGGCAGATCGGGGACATTCAGTACTTC
CAWNGQIGDIQYF
>NA|14|TRBJ2-5|TRBV5-6|NA
TGTGCCAGCAGCTGGCTACCCGTGCAAGAGACCCAGTACTTC
CASSWLPVQETQYF
>TRBD2|15|TRBJ2-7|TRBV5-1|NA
TGCGCCAGCAGCTCCATAGCGGGAGCCCTCTACGAGCAGTACTTC
CASSSIAGALYEQYF
>NA|14|TRBJ2-3|TRBV7-8|NA
TGTGCCAGCAGCTTATCCAGGCTGGGGGGTGAGCAGTATTTT
CASSLSRLGGEQYF
>TRBD1|14|TRBJ2-1|TRBV24-1|NA
TGTGCCACCAGTGTCACAGGGGCTGACAATGAGCAGTTCTTC
CATSVTGADNEQFF
>TRBD2|15|TRBJ2-1|TRBV12-3/TRBV12-4|NA
TGTGCCAGCAGCCCGACGGGGGGTTCCTACAATGAGCAGTTCTTC
CASSPTGGSYNEQFF
>NA|14|TRBJ2-3|TRBV7-9|NA
TGTGCCAGCAGCTTTCAGGGGTACACAGATACGCAGTATTTT
CASSFQGYTDTQYF
>NA|14|TRBJ2-5|TRBV28|NA
TGTGCCAGCAGTTTGGAATCCCCGAGGGAGACCCAGTACTTC
CASSLESPRETQYF
>NA|12|TRBJ2-5|TRBV7-9|NA
TGTGCCAGCAACGAAGGGCGGGAGACCCAGTACTTC
CASNEGRETQYF
>TRBD1|16|TRBJ1-3|TRBV25-1|NA
TGTGCCAGCAGTGTCTTACGGACAGGACCAGGAAACACCATATATTTT
CASSVLRTGPGNTIYF
>NA|15|TRBJ2-2|TRBV7-9|NA
TGTGCCAGCAGCGGCAGGGGCCCGAACACCGGGGAGCTGTTTTTT
CASSGRGPNTGELFF
>NA|14|TRBJ1-1|TRBV20-1|NA
TGCAGTGCTAGAGTGGCAGGCCCGAACACTGAAGCTTTCTTT
CSARVAGPNTEAFF
>NA|16|TRBJ2-2|TRBV5-4|NA
TGTGCCAGCAGCTTGGACCCAAAACGGGTTACCGGGGAGCTGTTTTTT
CASSLDPKRVTGELFF
>NA|12|TRBJ1-2|TRBV27|once
TGTGCCAGCAAGGACCAGGACTATGGCTACACCTTC
CASKDQDYGYTF